These T cell receptor beta chains were read from a single sample in a study of T cell responses to AZD1222 COVID-19 vaccine. Sequencing was performed with immunoSEQ multiplex PCR; in TCRdb, only in-frame clones are kept and a portion is missing. The sample consists of about 140,000 clones, about 90% of them appearing once. The specimen comprised peripheral blood, sampled 28 days after the second AZD1222 dose. These TCRs come from an adult who received the AZD1222 COVID-19 vaccine. CDR3s include the opening cysteine and the closing phenylalanine or tryptophan. D genes are given only for firm matches. Clone size appears in some rows only: once, few, many, or a class for an expanded clone.

v_gene	d_gene	abundance	j_gene	CDR3nt	CDR3aa
TRBV7-8	.	.	TRBJ1-2	TGTGCCAGCAGCTCCTTCGACTCAGGGAGAACTAACTATGGCTACACCTTC	CASSSFDSGRTNYGYTF
TRBV7-9	.	.	TRBJ1-3	TGTGCCAGCAGCTTCGGGGAACAGGGTGGAAACACCATATATTTT	CASSFGEQGGNTIYF
TRBV9	TRBD2	.	TRBJ2-1	TGTGCCAGCAGCGTAGCTTCAGGACTGGGAGGGTACAATGAGCAGTTCTTC	CASSVASGLGGYNEQFF
TRBV23-1	.	.	TRBJ2-1	TGCGCCAGCAGTCAAGGGGCGTATGAGCAGTTCTTC	CASSQGAYEQFF
TRBV19	.	.	TRBJ2-1	TGTGCCAGTAGTGCTGGAGAGCTCTCCTACAATGAGCAGTTCTTC	CASSAGELSYNEQFF
TRBV6-2/TRBV6-3	.	once	TRBJ2-1	TGTGCCAGCAGTTACTCGGACCGAACCCAAGAGAATGAGCAGTTCTTC	CASSYSDRTQENEQFF
TRBV7-2	.	.	TRBJ2-7	TGTGCCAGCCGGAATGCCTACGAGCAGTACTTC	CASRNAYEQYF
TRBV4-3	.	.	TRBJ2-1	TGCGCCAGCAGCCTCAGAGCCGGGGATGAGCAGTTCTTC	CASSLRAGDEQFF
TRBV4-3	TRBD1	.	TRBJ1-1	TGCGCCAGCAGCCAAGGGACAGGAATGAACACTGAAGCTTTCTTT	CASSQGTGMNTEAFF
TRBV9	.	.	TRBJ1-6	TGTGCCAGCAGCGCAGGGACCGCCTTAAATTCACCCCTCCACTTT	CASSAGTALNSPLHF
TRBV9	TRBD2	.	TRBJ2-2	TGTGCCAGCAGCGCAACTAGCGGGACGAACACCGGGGAGCTGTTTTTT	CASSATSGTNTGELFF
TRBV6-5	TRBD2	.	TRBJ2-7	TGTGCCAGCAGTTACTCGGGGACTAGCGGCTACGAGCAGTACTTC	CASSYSGTSGYEQYF
TRBV7-9	.	.	TRBJ1-5	TGTGCCAGCAGCTTCGCGGTTTCTAATCAGCCCCAGCATTTT	CASSFAVSNQPQHF
TRBV20-1	TRBD1	.	TRBJ1-2	TGCAGTGCTAGTCCCGGGACAGCCTATGGCTACACCTTC	CSASPGTAYGYTF
TRBV7-2	.	.	TRBJ2-5	TGTGCCAGCAGCCGCGCCCCCCAGGAGGCGGGGCGACCTGTGGCCCAGTACTTC	CASSRAPQEAGRPVAQYF
TRBV4-1	TRBD2	.	TRBJ2-7	TGCGCCAGCAGCCAATGGGTGTCGGGACTAACCACCTACGAGCAGTACTTC	CASSQWVSGLTTYEQYF
TRBV7-2	.	.	TRBJ1-5	TGTGCCAGCAGCTTAGTGGGGAGCAATCAGCCCCAGCATTTT	CASSLVGSNQPQHF
TRBV10-3	TRBD1	.	TRBJ2-7	TGTGCCATCAGTGGCCGGGACAGGGGTTCCTACGAGCAGTACTTC	CAISGRDRGSYEQYF
TRBV5-1	.	.	TRBJ2-3	TGCGCCAGCACCCGAGGAGGCAGGGCGCGCACAGATACGCAGTATTTT	CASTRGGRARTDTQYF
TRBV29-1	.	.	TRBJ1-5	TGCAGCGTTGGGCAGGGGAGTCAGCCCCAGCATTTT	CSVGQGSQPQHF
TRBV6-5	.	few	TRBJ1-6	TGTGCCAGCAGGATTTCAGGGTCTGGGCCACCCCTCCACTTT	CASRISGSGPPLHF
TRBV4-2	TRBD1	.	TRBJ2-5	TGTGCCAGCAGCCTATCGACAGGGAACCAAGAGACCCAGTACTTC	CASSLSTGNQETQYF
TRBV5-4	.	.	TRBJ1-2	TGTGCCAGCAGCTTGTGGGTAGTAGGCTATGGCTACACCTTC	CASSLWVVGYGYTF
TRBV14	.	once	TRBJ2-2	TGTGCCAGCAGCCCCCAGGGCGGGGTGTGGGGGGAGCTGTTTTTT	CASSPQGGVWGELFF
TRBV3-1/TRBV3-2	.	.	TRBJ2-7	TGTGCCAGCAGCCCATCAAGGGACCAACAGTACTTC	CASSPSRDQQYF
TRBV9	.	once	TRBJ2-1	TGTGCCAGCAGCGTAGTCACAGACAACGGTGAGCAGTTCTTC	CASSVVTDNGEQFF
TRBV19	TRBD1	.	TRBJ1-1	TGTGCCAGTGCCTGGGGACAGGGACACACTGAAGCTTTCTTT	CASAWGQGHTEAFF
TRBV4-1	.	few	TRBJ2-5	TGCGCCAGCAGCCAATCGGGCAGGGAAGAGACCCAGTACTTC	CASSQSGREETQYF
TRBV6-6	.	.	TRBJ2-3	TGTGCCAGCAACGCGGCCCAAGGGGGAACAGATACGCAGTATTTT	CASNAAQGGTDTQYF
TRBV9	.	.	TRBJ2-5	TGTGCCAGCAGCGTTCAGGGCGCCCAAGAGACCCAGTACTTC	CASSVQGAQETQYF
TRBV6-2/TRBV6-3	.	few	TRBJ2-2	TGTGCCAGCAGTTACGGTGGGGGAGTCTACACCGGGGAGCTGTTTTTT	CASSYGGGVYTGELFF
TRBV6-2/TRBV6-3	TRBD1	.	TRBJ1-5	TGTGCCAGCAGTCGCCGACAGGGACCCCAGCATTTT	CASSRRQGPQHF
TRBV7-7	TRBD2	.	TRBJ2-5	TGTGCTAGCAGCCAGACTAGCGGGGGGTGGGAGACCCAGTACTTC	CASSQTSGGWETQYF
TRBV11-3	.	.	TRBJ2-7	TGTGCCAGCGGTTTCCTTTCCTCCTACGAGCAGTACTTC	CASGFLSSYEQYF
TRBV5-5	.	.	TRBJ2-2	TGTGCCAGCAGCTCCGGGTACTTCGCCGGGGAGCTGTTTTTT	CASSSGYFAGELFF
TRBV7-7	TRBD2	.	TRBJ2-2	TGTGCCAGCAGCTCTGTAGCGGGAGGGCCGGCGGGGGAGCTGTTTTTT	CASSSVAGGPAGELFF
TRBV3-1/TRBV3-2	.	.	TRBJ1-1	TGTGCCAGCAGCCAATCTCCCGGGGCTTCGGGCACTGAAGCTTTCTTT	CASSQSPGASGTEAFF
TRBV12-3/TRBV12-4	TRBD2	.	TRBJ2-1	TGTGCCAGCAGTCCGGGGGGGCTGGGGGTACCGTTCTTC	CASSPGGLGVPFF
TRBV18	TRBD1	.	TRBJ2-7	TGTGCCAGCTCACCAAACAGGGGTATCCCAACACGCGAGCAGTACTTC	CASSPNRGIPTREQYF
TRBV6-5	.	.	TRBJ2-7	TGTGCCAGCAGTTTAGGACGGACGTTCTACGAGCAGTACTTC	CASSLGRTFYEQYF
TRBV27	.	.	TRBJ1-4	TGTGCCAGCAGACACCGGGACGGAGGAAATGAACTGTTTTTT	CASRHRDGGNELFF
TRBV11-2	TRBD1	.	TRBJ2-3	TGTGCCAGCAGCCCGGACAGGGGGCGGGAAACGCAGTATTTT	CASSPDRGRETQYF
TRBV7-2	TRBD1	.	TRBJ2-1	TGTGCCAGCAGCTTAGCGAAGGACAGGGCCTCCTACAATGAGCAGTTCTTC	CASSLAKDRASYNEQFF
TRBV9	.	.	TRBJ1-6	TGTGCCAGCAGCCCCCAGGGTGGGCTAAATTCACCCCTCCACTTT	CASSPQGGLNSPLHF
TRBV27	TRBD1	.	TRBJ1-3	TGTGCCAGCAGTCCCCGGGACAGGCACACCATATATTTT	CASSPRDRHTIYF
TRBV12-3/TRBV12-4	.	.	TRBJ1-2	TGTGCCAGCAGTTTAGGTTCTCTTTCAGGCTACACCTTC	CASSLGSLSGYTF
TRBV25-1	TRBD2	.	TRBJ2-7	TGTGCCAGCAGTCTTAGCGGGACATCCTACGAGCAGTACTTC	CASSLSGTSYEQYF